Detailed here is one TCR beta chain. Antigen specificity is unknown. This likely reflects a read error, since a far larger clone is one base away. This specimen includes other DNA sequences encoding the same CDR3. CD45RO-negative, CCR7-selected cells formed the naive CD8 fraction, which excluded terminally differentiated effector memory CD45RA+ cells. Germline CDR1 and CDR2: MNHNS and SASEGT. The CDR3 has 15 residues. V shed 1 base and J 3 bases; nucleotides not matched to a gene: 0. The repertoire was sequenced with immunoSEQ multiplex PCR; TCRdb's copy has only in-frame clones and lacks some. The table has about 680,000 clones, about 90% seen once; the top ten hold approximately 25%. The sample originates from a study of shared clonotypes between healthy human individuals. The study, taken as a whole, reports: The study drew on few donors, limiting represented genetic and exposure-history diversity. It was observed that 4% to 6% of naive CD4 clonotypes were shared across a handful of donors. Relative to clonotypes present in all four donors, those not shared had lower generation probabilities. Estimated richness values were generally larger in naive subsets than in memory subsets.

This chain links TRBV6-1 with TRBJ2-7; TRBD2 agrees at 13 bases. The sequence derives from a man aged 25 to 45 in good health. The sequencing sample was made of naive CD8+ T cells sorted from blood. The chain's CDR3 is CASSEGTSGSYEQYF. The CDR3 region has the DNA TGTGCCAGCAGTGAAGGGACTAGCGGGAGCTACGAGCAGTACTTC.